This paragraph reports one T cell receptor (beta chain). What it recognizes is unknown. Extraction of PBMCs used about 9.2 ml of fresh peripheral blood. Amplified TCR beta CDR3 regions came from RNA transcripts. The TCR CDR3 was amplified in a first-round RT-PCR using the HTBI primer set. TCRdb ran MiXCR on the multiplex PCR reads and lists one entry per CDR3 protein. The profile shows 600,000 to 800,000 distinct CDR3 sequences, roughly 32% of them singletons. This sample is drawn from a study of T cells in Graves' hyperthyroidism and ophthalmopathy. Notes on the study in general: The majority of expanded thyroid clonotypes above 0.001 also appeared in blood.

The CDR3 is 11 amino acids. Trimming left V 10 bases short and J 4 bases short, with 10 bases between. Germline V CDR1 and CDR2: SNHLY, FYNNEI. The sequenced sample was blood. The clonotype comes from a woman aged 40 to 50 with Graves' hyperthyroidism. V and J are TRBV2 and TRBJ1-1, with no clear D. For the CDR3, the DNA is TGTGCCACCTCCCCGAGCACTGAAGCTTTCTTT. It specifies CATSPSTEAFF. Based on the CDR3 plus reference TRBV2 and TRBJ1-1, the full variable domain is EPEVTQTPSHQVTQMGQEVILRCVPISNHLYFYWYRQILGQKVEFLVSFYNNEISEKSEIFDDQFSVERPDGSNFTLKIRSTKLEDSAMYFCATSPSTEAFFGQGTRLTVV.